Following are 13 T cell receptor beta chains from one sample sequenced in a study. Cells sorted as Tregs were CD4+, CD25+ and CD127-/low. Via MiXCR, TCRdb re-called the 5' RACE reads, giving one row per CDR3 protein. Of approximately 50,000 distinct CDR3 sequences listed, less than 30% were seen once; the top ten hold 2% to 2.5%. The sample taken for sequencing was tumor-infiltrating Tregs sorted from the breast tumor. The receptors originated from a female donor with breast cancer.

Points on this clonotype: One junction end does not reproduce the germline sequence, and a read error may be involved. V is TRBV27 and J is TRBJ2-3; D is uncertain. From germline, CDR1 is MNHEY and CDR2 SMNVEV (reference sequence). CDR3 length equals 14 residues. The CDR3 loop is CASSLSLYADTQCF. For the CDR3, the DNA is TGTGCCAGCAGTTTATCCTTATACGCAGATACGCAGTGTTTT.

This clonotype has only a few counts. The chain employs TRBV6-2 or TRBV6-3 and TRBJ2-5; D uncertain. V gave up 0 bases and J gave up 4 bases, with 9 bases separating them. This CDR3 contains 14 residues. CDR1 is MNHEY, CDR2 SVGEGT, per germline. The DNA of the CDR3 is TGTGCCAGCAGTTACTCGCAGATCTTAGAGACCCAGTACTTC. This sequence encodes CASSYSQILETQYF.

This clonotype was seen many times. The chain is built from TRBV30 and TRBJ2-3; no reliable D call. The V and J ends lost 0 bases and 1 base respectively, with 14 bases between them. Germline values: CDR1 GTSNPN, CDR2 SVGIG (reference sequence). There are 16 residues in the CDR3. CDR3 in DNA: TGTGCCTGGAGTGTCAAAGGGTCGGGTCGCACAGATACGCAGTATTTT. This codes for CAWSVKGSGRTDTQYF.

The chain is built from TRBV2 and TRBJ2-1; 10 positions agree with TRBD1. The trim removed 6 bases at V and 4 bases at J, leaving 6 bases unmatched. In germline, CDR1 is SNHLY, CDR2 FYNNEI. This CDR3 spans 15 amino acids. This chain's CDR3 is CASSVTGGRYNEQFF. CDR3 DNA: TGTGCCAGCAGCGTGACAGGGGGCAGATACAATGAGCAGTTCTTC.

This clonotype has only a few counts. The CDR3 DNA reads as TGTGCCAGCAGTGAAGAGGCAGGCTATGGCTACACCTTC. Protein sequence: CASSEEAGYGYTF. V usage is TRBV2 and J usage is TRBJ1-2; the D is unclear. The CDR3 is made up of 13 amino acids. The V end lost 1 base, the J end lost 4 bases, and 7 bases lay between the germline ends. Germline V gives CDR1 SNHLY, CDR2 FYNNEI.

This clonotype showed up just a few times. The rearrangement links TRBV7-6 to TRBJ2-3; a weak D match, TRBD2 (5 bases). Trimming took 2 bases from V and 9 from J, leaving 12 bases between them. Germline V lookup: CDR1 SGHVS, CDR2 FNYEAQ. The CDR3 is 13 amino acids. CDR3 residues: CASSLRFRETQYF. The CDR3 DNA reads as TGTGCCAGCAGCTTAAGGTTTAGGGAGACGCAGTATTTT.

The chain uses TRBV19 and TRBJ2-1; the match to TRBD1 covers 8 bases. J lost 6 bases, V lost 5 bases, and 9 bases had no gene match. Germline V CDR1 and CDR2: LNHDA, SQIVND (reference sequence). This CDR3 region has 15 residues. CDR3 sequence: CASSQDREPFNEQFF. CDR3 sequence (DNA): TGTGCCAGTAGTCAGGACAGGGAGCCTTTCAATGAGCAGTTCTTC.

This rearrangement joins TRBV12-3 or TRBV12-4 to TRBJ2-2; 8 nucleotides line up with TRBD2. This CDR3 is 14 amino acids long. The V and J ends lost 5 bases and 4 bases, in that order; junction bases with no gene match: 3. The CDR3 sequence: CASSAGGGTGELFF. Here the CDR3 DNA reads TGTGCCAGCAGTGCGGGGGGCGGCACCGGGGAGCTGTTTTTT.

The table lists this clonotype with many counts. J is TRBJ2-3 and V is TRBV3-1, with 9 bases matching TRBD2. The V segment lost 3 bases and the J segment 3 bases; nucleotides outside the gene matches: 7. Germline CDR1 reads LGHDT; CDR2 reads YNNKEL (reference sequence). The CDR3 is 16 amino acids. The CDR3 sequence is CASSQLASGATDTQYF. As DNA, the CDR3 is TGTGCCAGCAGCCAGTTGGCTAGCGGGGCAACAGATACGCAGTATTTT.

In DNA, the CDR3 is TGTGCCAGCAGCGGGAGAGGCGGGAGGGCCACCGGGGAGCTGTTTTTT. Protein sequence: CASSGRGGRATGELFF. J is TRBJ2-2 and V is TRBV9; the match to TRBD2 covers 9 bases. The J segment lost 4 bases and the V segment lost 3 bases, leaving 7 bases of the junction unmatched. The CDR3 is made up of 16 amino acids. Per germline, CDR1 SGDLS and CDR2 YYNGEE.

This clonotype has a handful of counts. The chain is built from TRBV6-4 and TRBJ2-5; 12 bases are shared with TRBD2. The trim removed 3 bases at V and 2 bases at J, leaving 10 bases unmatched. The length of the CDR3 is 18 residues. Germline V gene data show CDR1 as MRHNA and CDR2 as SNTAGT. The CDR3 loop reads CASSDRASGRESQETQYF. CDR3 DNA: TGTGCCAGCAGTGATAGAGCTAGCGGGAGGGAGTCTCAAGAGACCCAGTACTTC.

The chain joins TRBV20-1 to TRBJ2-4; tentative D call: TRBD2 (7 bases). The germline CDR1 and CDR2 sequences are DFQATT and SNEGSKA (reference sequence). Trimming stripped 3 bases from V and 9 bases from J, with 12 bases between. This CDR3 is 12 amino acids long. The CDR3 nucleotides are TGCAGTGCTAGGGAGGGGGAGGGCATTCAGTACTTC. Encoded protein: CSAREGEGIQYF.

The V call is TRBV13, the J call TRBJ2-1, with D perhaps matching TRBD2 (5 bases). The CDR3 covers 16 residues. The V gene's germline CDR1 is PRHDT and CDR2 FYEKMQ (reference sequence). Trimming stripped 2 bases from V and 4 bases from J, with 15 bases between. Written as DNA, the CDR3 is TGTGCCAGCAGCTTAAGAGGACTCGGGATTTACAATGAGCAGTTCTTC. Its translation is CASSLRGLGIYNEQFF.